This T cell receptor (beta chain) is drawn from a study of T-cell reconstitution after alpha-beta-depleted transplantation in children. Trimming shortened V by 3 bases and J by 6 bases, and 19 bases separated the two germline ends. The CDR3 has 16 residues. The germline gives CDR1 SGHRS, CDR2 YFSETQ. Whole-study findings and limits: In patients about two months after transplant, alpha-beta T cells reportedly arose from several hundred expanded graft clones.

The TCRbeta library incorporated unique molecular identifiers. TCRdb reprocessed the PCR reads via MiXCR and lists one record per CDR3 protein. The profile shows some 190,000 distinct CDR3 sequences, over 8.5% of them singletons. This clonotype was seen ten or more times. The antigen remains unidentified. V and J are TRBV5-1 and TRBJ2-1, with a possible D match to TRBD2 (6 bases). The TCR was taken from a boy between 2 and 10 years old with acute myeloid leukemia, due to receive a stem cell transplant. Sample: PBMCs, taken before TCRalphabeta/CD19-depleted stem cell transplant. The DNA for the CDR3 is TGCGCCAGCAGCTGGGGACTCCAAACTGGGCCCAATGAGCAGTTCTTC. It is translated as CASSWGLQTGPNEQFF.